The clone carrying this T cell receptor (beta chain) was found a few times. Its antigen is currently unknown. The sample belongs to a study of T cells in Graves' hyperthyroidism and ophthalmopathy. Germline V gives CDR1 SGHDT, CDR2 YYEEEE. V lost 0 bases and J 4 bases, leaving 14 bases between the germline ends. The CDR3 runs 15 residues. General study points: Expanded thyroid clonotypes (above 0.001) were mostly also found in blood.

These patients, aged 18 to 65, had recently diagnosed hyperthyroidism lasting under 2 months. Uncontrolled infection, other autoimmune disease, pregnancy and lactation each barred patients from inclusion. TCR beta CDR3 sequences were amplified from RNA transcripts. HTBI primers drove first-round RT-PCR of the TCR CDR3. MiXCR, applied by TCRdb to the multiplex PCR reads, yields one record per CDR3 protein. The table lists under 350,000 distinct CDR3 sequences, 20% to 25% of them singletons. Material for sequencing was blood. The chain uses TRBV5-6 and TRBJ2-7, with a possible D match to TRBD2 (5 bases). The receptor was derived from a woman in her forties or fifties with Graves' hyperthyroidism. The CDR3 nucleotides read TGTGCCAGCAGCTTGGGTCCCGAGGGCAGATACGAGCAGTACTTC. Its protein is CASSLGPEGRYEQYF.